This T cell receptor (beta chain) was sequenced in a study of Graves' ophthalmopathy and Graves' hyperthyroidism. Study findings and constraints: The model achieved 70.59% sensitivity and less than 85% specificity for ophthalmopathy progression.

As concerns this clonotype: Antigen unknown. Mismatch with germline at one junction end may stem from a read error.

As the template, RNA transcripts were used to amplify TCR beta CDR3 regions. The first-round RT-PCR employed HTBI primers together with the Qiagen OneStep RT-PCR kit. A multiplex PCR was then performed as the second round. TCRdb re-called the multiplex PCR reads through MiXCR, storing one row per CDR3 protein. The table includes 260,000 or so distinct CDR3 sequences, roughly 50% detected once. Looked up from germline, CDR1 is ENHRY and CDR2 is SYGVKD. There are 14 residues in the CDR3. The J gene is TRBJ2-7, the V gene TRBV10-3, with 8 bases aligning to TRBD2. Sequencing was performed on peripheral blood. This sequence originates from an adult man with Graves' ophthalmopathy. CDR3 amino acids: CASSYRGGPYEQYF. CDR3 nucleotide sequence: TGTGCCAGCAGTTACCGGGGGGGGCCCTACGAGCAGTACTTC.